Detailed here is one T cell receptor (beta chain). These data are taken from a study of T cells in localized non-small cell lung cancer. Data came from immunoSEQ multiplex PCR; TCRdb stores just in-frame clones and leaves some out. The table has 26,000 or so clones, about 85% seen once; the top ten hold roughly 13%. Unmatched junction bases numbered 7, after V lost 5 bases and J lost 4 bases. Germline CDR1 is SGHVS and CDR2 is FNYEAQ. This CDR3 has 15 residues. This specimen was peripheral blood, taken before any cancer treatment. This sequence was found in a female donor older than 55 with stage II squamous cell lung carcinoma. The chain is built from TRBV7-6 and TRBJ2-3; 9 bases match TRBD2. The CDR3 region has the DNA TGTGCCAGCAGCCTTAGCGGGGGAGACGCAGATACGCAGTATTTT. Translated: CASSLSGGDADTQYF.